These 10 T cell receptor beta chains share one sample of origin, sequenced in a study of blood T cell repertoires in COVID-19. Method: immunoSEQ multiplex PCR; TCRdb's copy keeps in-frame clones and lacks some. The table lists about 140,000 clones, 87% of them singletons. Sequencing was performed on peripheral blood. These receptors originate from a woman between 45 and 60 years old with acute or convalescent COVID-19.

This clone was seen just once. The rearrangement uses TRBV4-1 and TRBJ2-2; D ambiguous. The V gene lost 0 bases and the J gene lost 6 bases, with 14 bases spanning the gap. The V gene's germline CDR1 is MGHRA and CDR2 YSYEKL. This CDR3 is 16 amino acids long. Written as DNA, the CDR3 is TGCGCCAGCAGCCAAGAGAAAGGCGGTGTGGCCGGGGAGCTGTTTTTT. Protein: CASSQEKGGVAGELFF.

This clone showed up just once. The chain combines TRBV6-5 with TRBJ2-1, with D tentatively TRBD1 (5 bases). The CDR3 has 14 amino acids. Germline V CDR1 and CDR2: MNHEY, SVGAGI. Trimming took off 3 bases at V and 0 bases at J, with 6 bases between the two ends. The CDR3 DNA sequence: TGTGCCAGCAGTTATGGGGCCTCCTACAATGAGCAGTTCTTC. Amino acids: CASSYGASYNEQFF.

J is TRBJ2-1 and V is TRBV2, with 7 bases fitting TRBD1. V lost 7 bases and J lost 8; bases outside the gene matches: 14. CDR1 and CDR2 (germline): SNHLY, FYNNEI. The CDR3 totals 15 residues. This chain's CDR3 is CASNRDRLTGDEQFF. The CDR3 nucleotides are TGTGCCAGCAACCGGGACCGCCTCACAGGGGATGAGCAGTTCTTC. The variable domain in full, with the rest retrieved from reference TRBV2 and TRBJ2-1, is EPEVTQTPSHQVTQMGQEVILRCVPISNHLYFYWYRQILGQKVEFLVSFYNNEISEKSEIFDDQFSVERPDGSNFTLKIRSTKLEDSAMYFCASNRDRLTGDEQFFGPGTRLTVL.

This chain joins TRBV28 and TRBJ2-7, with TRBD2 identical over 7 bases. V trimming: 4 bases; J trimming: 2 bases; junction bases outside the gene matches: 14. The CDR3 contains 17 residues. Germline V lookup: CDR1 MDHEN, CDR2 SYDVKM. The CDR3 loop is CASSSPHVGGGTYEQYF. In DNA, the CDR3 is TGTGCCAGCAGTTCCCCTCATGTCGGCGGGGGTACCTACGAGCAGTACTTC.

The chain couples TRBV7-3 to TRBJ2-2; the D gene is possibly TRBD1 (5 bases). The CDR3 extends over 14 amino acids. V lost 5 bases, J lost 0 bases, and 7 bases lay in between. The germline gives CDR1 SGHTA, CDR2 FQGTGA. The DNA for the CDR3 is TGTGCCAGCAGCCTGACAGCGAACACCGGGGAGCTGTTTTTT. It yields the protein CASSLTANTGELFF.

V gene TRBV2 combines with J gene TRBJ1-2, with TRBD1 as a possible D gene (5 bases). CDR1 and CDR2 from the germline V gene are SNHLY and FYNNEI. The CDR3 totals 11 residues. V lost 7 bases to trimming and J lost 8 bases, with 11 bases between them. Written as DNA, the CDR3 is TGTGCCAGCAAGGGGCAGACGGGCTACACCTTC. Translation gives CASKGQTGYTF.

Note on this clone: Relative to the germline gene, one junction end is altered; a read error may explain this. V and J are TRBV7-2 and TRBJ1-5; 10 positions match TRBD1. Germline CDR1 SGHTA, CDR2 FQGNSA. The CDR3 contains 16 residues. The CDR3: CASGLDRGLRRQPQHF. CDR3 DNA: TGTGCCAGCGGCTTGGACAGGGGGTTACGAAGACAGCCCCAGCATTTT.

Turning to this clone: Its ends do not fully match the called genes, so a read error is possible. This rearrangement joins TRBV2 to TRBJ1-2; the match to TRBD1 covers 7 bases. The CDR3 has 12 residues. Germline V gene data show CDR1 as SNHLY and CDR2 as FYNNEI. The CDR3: CASRTRQGLGSF. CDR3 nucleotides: TGTGCCAGCAGGACAAGACAGGGTCTAGGCTCCTTC.

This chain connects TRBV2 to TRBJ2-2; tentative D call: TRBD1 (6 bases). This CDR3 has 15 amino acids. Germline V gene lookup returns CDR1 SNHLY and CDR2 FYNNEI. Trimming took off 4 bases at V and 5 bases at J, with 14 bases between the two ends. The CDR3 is CASSVAGAGTGELFF. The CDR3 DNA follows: TGTGCCAGCAGTGTTGCAGGGGCAGGGACCGGGGAGCTGTTTTTT. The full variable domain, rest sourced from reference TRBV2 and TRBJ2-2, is EPEVTQTPSHQVTQMGQEVILRCVPISNHLYFYWYRQILGQKVEFLVSFYNNEISEKSEIFDDQFSVERPDGSNFTLKIRSTKLEDSAMYFCASSVAGAGTGELFFGEGSRLTVL.

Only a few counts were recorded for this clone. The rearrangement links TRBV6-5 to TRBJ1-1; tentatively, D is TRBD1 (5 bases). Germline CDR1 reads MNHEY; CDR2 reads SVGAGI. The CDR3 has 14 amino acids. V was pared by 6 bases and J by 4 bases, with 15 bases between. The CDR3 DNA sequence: TGTGCCAGCAGCGCAGGGCTCCGCGGCACTGAAGCTTTCTTT. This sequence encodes CASSAGLRGTEAFF.